A selection of T cell receptor beta chains follows, all from one sample in a study of blood T cell repertoires in COVID-19. The table came from immunoSEQ multiplex PCR; TCRdb's copy has only in-frame clones and leaves some out. In the table there are about 350,000 clones, about 90% of which are singletons. Sequences were obtained from PBMCs or T cells enriched from blood (not recorded which). The origin of the receptors is a woman aged 25 to 39 who had been exposed to COVID-19. The CDR3 runs from the conserved cysteine through the conserved F or W. D genes are given only for firm matches. Size is stated for part of the rows, as once, few or many counts, or as a class when the clone is expanded.

d_call: TRBD2; v_call: TRBV9; clone_size: -; j_call: TRBJ2-1; cdr3_aa: CASRTSGTHEQFF; cdr3_nt: TGTGCCAGCAGAACTAGCGGGACACATGAGCAGTTCTTC
d_call: TRBD1; v_call: TRBV28; clone_size: -; j_call: TRBJ1-5; cdr3_aa: CASRQGPLWSNQPQHF; cdr3_nt: TGTGCCAGCAGACAGGGGCCCTTATGGAGCAATCAGCCCCAGCATTTT
d_call: TRBD1; v_call: TRBV9; clone_size: few; j_call: TRBJ1-6; cdr3_aa: CASSPGDSFNSPLHF; cdr3_nt: TGTGCCAGCAGCCCGGGGGACAGTTTTAATTCACCCCTCCACTTT
d_call: -; v_call: TRBV3-1/TRBV3-2; clone_size: -; j_call: TRBJ2-7; cdr3_aa: CASSQDKGGAGEQYF; cdr3_nt: TGTGCCAGCAGCCAAGATAAGGGGGGGGCGGGAGAGCAGTACTTC
d_call: -; v_call: TRBV19; clone_size: -; j_call: TRBJ2-7; cdr3_aa: CASSGDRSYEQYF; cdr3_nt: TGTGCCAGTTCGGGGGATAGGTCCTACGAGCAGTACTTC
d_call: -; v_call: TRBV30; clone_size: -; j_call: TRBJ2-5; cdr3_aa: CAWSSKLRGERDHQETQYF; cdr3_nt: TGTGCCTGGAGTTCAAAGCTGCGGGGTGAGAGGGACCATCAAGAGACCCAGTACTTC
d_call: TRBD1; v_call: TRBV5-1; clone_size: -; j_call: TRBJ2-2; cdr3_aa: CASSLTGTGVTGELFF; cdr3_nt: TGCGCCAGCAGCTTGACCGGGACAGGGGTGACCGGGGAGCTGTTTTTT
d_call: TRBD2; v_call: TRBV7-6; clone_size: -; j_call: TRBJ2-1; cdr3_aa: CASSLFPAGAPEQFF; cdr3_nt: TGTGCCAGCAGCTTATTTCCAGCGGGAGCGCCTGAGCAGTTCTTC
d_call: TRBD2; v_call: TRBV28; clone_size: -; j_call: TRBJ2-3; cdr3_aa: CASSFHPPGRVTDTQYF; cdr3_nt: TGTGCCAGCAGTTTCCACCCCCCCGGGAGGGTCACAGATACGCAGTATTTT
d_call: -; v_call: TRBV19; clone_size: -; j_call: TRBJ2-1; cdr3_aa: CASSRGTEQFF; cdr3_nt: TGTGCCAGTAGTAGAGGAACTGAGCAGTTCTTC
d_call: TRBD1; v_call: TRBV19; clone_size: few; j_call: TRBJ1-1; cdr3_aa: CASSGTGARTEAFF; cdr3_nt: TGTGCCAGTAGCGGGACAGGGGCTCGAACTGAAGCTTTCTTT
d_call: TRBD2; v_call: TRBV6-1; clone_size: -; j_call: TRBJ2-1; cdr3_aa: CASSAGLAGERYNEQFF; cdr3_nt: TGTGCCAGCAGTGCGGGACTAGCGGGAGAACGATACAATGAGCAGTTCTTC
d_call: -; v_call: TRBV19; clone_size: -; j_call: TRBJ2-1; cdr3_aa: CASSIWGQANEQFF; cdr3_nt: TGTGCCAGTAGTATCTGGGGGCAGGCAAATGAGCAGTTCTTC
d_call: -; v_call: TRBV7-9; clone_size: -; j_call: TRBJ1-1; cdr3_aa: CASNTWNTEAFF; cdr3_nt: TGTGCCAGCAACACATGGAACACTGAAGCTTTCTTT
d_call: -; v_call: TRBV19; clone_size: -; j_call: TRBJ2-5; cdr3_aa: CASSIGSAGETQYF; cdr3_nt: TGTGCCAGTAGTATAGGCTCGGCCGGGGAGACCCAGTACTTC
d_call: TRBD2; v_call: TRBV3-1/TRBV3-2; clone_size: -; j_call: TRBJ2-7; cdr3_aa: CASSLLLAGGVSYEQYF; cdr3_nt: TGTGCCAGCAGCCTCTTACTAGCGGGAGGTGTTTCCTACGAGCAGTACTTC
d_call: -; v_call: TRBV30; clone_size: -; j_call: TRBJ2-7; cdr3_aa: CAWSPARGASYEQYF; cdr3_nt: TGTGCCTGGAGTCCAGCCAGGGGGGCCTCCTACGAGCAGTACTTC
d_call: -; v_call: TRBV6-4; clone_size: -; j_call: TRBJ2-1; cdr3_aa: CATSDRYSEQFF; cdr3_nt: TGTGCCACCTCCGACCGGTACAGTGAGCAGTTCTTC
d_call: -; v_call: TRBV7-9; clone_size: few; j_call: TRBJ2-7; cdr3_aa: CVSRGAYEQYF; cdr3_nt: TGTGTCAGCCGGGGTGCATACGAGCAGTACTTC
d_call: -; v_call: TRBV2; clone_size: once; j_call: TRBJ1-5; cdr3_aa: CASSDQTYSNQPQHF; cdr3_nt: TGTGCCAGCAGTGATCAGACTTATAGCAATCAGCCCCAGCATTTT
d_call: TRBD1; v_call: TRBV28; clone_size: -; j_call: TRBJ1-1; cdr3_aa: CASSFRAGGDPEAFF; cdr3_nt: TGTGCCAGCAGTTTTAGGGCAGGGGGAGATCCTGAAGCTTTCTTT
d_call: TRBD2; v_call: TRBV11-2; clone_size: -; j_call: TRBJ2-7; cdr3_aa: CASSLYGTSIYEQYF; cdr3_nt: TGTGCCAGCAGCTTATACGGGACTAGTATCTACGAGCAGTACTTC
d_call: -; v_call: TRBV6-4; clone_size: -; j_call: TRBJ2-4; cdr3_aa: CASSDVGKQGPLAKNIQYF; cdr3_nt: TGTGCCAGCAGTGACGTAGGGAAACAGGGACCACTAGCCAAAAACATTCAGTACTTC
d_call: -; v_call: TRBV5-6; clone_size: few; j_call: TRBJ1-1; cdr3_aa: CASSFHEIGTEAFF; cdr3_nt: TGTGCCAGCAGCTTCCACGAGATCGGGACTGAAGCTTTCTTT
d_call: TRBD1; v_call: TRBV6-1; clone_size: -; j_call: TRBJ2-7; cdr3_aa: CASSEFGQGRYEQYF; cdr3_nt: TGTGCCAGCAGTGAATTCGGACAGGGCCGCTACGAGCAGTACTTC
d_call: TRBD1; v_call: TRBV30; clone_size: -; j_call: TRBJ1-1; cdr3_aa: CAWKTGRYTEAFF; cdr3_nt: TGTGCCTGGAAGACAGGGCGGTACACTGAAGCTTTCTTT
d_call: TRBD1; v_call: TRBV28; clone_size: -; j_call: TRBJ1-2; cdr3_aa: CASSTGVAGYTF; cdr3_nt: TGTGCCAGCAGTACAGGGGTGGCTGGCTACACCTTC
d_call: TRBD1; v_call: TRBV19; clone_size: -; j_call: TRBJ1-4; cdr3_aa: CASSPGQGTMATEKLFF; cdr3_nt: TGTGCCAGTAGTCCGGGACAGGGGACCATGGCCACCGAAAAACTGTTTTTT
d_call: -; v_call: TRBV27; clone_size: -; j_call: TRBJ2-7; cdr3_aa: CASSLSRAYEQYF; cdr3_nt: TGTGCCAGCAGTTTGAGCAGGGCGTACGAGCAGTACTTC
d_call: TRBD1; v_call: TRBV18; clone_size: few; j_call: TRBJ2-7; cdr3_aa: CASSPKVKGTGRDEQYF; cdr3_nt: TGTGCCAGCTCACCAAAAGTAAAAGGGACAGGGAGAGATGAGCAGTACTTC
d_call: TRBD2; v_call: TRBV2; clone_size: few; j_call: TRBJ2-7; cdr3_aa: CASSNPGLNEQYF; cdr3_nt: TGTGCCAGCAGTAATCCGGGACTAAACGAGCAGTACTTC
d_call: TRBD2; v_call: TRBV10-2; clone_size: -; j_call: TRBJ2-1; cdr3_aa: CASRATSGSNEQFF; cdr3_nt: TGCGCCAGCAGGGCTACTAGCGGGAGCAATGAGCAGTTCTTC
d_call: TRBD2; v_call: TRBV5-1; clone_size: -; j_call: TRBJ2-7; cdr3_aa: CASRPSGPYEQYF; cdr3_nt: TGCGCCAGCAGGCCTAGCGGCCCCTACGAGCAGTACTTC
d_call: -; v_call: TRBV28; clone_size: -; j_call: TRBJ2-2; cdr3_aa: CASSSQGLSGGGKLFF; cdr3_nt: TGTGCCAGCAGTTCCCAGGGTTTGAGTGGTGGGGGGAAGCTGTTTTTT
d_call: -; v_call: TRBV21-1; clone_size: -; j_call: TRBJ2-2; cdr3_aa: CASSRSSGSGTGELFF; cdr3_nt: TGTGCCAGCAGCCGCTCTAGCGGGAGCGGGACCGGGGAGCTGTTTTTT
d_call: TRBD1; v_call: TRBV28; clone_size: few; j_call: TRBJ1-1; cdr3_aa: CASSLPTGRNTEAFF; cdr3_nt: TGTGCCAGCAGTTTACCGACAGGGAGAAACACTGAAGCTTTCTTT
d_call: -; v_call: TRBV24-1; clone_size: -; j_call: TRBJ2-1; cdr3_aa: CATSDLYYEQFF; cdr3_nt: TGTGCCACCAGTGATTTGTACTATGAGCAGTTCTTC
d_call: -; v_call: TRBV29-1; clone_size: -; j_call: TRBJ1-4; cdr3_aa: CSIRGRAWEKLFF; cdr3_nt: TGCAGCATACGTGGGCGGGCATGGGAAAAACTGTTTTTT
d_call: TRBD1; v_call: TRBV10-3; clone_size: -; j_call: TRBJ2-1; cdr3_aa: CAISELTGGEQFF; cdr3_nt: TGTGCCATCAGTGAGCTGACAGGGGGTGAGCAGTTCTTC
d_call: -; v_call: TRBV5-1; clone_size: -; j_call: TRBJ1-4; cdr3_aa: CASSLVRLHRATNEKLFF; cdr3_nt: TGCGCCAGCAGCTTGGTTCGACTCCACAGGGCGACTAATGAAAAACTGTTTTTT
d_call: TRBD1; v_call: TRBV10-1; clone_size: -; j_call: TRBJ2-7; cdr3_aa: CASSESEQGVGWQYF; cdr3_nt: TGCGCCAGCAGTGAGTCGGAACAGGGGGTCGGTTGGCAGTACTTC
d_call: -; v_call: TRBV12-3/TRBV12-4; clone_size: -; j_call: TRBJ1-2; cdr3_aa: CASSVDTSRGYTF; cdr3_nt: TGTGCCAGCAGTGTCGACACGTCTCGTGGCTACACCTTC